This T cell receptor beta chain stems from a study of blood T cell repertoires in COVID-19. Study background: Sample material is recorded as cDNA or gDNA derived from T cells, B-cell-depleted T cells, or PBMCs.

Assay: immunoSEQ multiplex PCR; the TCRdb copy retains only in-frame clones and omits some. This table holds about 240,000 clones, 80% to 90% found once. CDR3 length equals 14 residues. Trimming took 5 bases from V and 4 from J; bases not matched to a gene: 7. Germline V gene sequence: CDR1 SEHNR, CDR2 FQNEAQ (reference sequence). The receptor comes from a man aged 55-75 years with acute or convalescent COVID-19. The genes are TRBV7-9 and TRBJ1-2, with TRBD1 matching over 7 bases. The sequenced sample consisted of peripheral blood. The CDR3: CASSPGTDVYGYTF. For the CDR3, the DNA is TGTGCCAGCAGCCCCGGGACAGACGTCTATGGCTACACCTTC. Full variable domain (remainder filled in from reference TRBV7-9 and TRBJ1-2): DTGVSQNPRHKITKRGQNVTFRCDPISEHNRLYWYRQTLGQGPEFLTYFQNEAQLEKSRLLSDRFSAERPKGSFSTLEIQRTEQGDSAMYLCASSPGTDVYGYTFGSGTRLTVV.